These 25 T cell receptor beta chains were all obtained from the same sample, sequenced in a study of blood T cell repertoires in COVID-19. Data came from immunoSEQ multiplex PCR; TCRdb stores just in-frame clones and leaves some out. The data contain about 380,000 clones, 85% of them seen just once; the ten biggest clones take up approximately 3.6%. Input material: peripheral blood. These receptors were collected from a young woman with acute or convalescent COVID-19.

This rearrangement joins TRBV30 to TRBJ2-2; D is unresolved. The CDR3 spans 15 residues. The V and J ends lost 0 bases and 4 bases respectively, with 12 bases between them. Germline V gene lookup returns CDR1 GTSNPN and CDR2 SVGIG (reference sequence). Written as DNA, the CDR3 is TGTGCCTGGAGTGTAGGTAGCCCGGGCACCGGGGAGCTGTTTTTT. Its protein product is CAWSVGSPGTGELFF.

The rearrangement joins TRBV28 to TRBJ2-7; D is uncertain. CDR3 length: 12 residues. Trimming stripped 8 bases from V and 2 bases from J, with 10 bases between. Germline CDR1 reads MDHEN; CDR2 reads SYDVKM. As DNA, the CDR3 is TGTGCCAGCGGTAGCACGGCCTACGAGCAGTACTTC. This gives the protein CASGSTAYEQYF.

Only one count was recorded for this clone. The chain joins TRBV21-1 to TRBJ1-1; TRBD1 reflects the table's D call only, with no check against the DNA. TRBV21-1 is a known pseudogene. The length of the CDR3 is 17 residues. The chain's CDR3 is CASSKVGTGRSNTEAFF. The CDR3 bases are TGTGCCAGCAGCAAGGTTGGGACAGGGAGGTCTAACACTGAAGCTTTCTTT.

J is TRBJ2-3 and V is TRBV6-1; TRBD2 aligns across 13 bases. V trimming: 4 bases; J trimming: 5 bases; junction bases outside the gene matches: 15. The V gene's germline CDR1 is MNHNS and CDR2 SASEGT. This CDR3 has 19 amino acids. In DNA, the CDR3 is TGTGCCAGCAGTGCTCGAACCACTAGCGGGAGGGAGCGGGGAGATACGCAGTATTTT. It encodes CASSARTTSGRERGDTQYF.

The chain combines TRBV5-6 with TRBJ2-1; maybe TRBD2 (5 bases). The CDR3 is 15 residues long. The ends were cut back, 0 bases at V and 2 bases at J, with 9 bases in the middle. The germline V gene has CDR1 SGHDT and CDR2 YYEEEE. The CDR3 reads CASSLGGPAYNEQFF. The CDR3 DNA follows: TGTGCCAGCAGCTTGGGCGGGCCCGCCTACAATGAGCAGTTCTTC.

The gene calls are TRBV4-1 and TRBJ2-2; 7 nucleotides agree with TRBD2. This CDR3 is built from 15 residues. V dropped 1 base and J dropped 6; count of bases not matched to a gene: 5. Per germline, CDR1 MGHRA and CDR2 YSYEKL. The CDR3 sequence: CASSQVGTNSGELFF. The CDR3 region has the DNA TGCGCCAGCAGCCAAGTCGGGACTAACTCCGGGGAGCTGTTTTTT.

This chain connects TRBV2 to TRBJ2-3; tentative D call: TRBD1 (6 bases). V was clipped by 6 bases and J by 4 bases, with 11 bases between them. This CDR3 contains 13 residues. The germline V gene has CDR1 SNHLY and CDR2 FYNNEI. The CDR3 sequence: CASSFAGADTQYF. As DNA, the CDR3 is TGTGCCAGCAGCTTTGCAGGGGCAGATACGCAGTATTTT.

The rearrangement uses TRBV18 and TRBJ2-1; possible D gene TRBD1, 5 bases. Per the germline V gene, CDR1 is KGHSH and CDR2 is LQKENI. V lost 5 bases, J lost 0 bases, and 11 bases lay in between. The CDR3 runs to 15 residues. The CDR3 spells CASSDSSSSYNEQFF. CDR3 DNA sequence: TGTGCCAGCTCAGACAGCAGTAGCTCCTACAATGAGCAGTTCTTC. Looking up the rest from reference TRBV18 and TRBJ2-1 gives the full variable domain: NAGVMQNPRHLVRRRGQEARLRCSPMKGHSHVYWYRQLPEEGLKFMVYLQKENIIDESGMPKERFSAEFPKEGPSILRIQQVVRGDSAAYFCASSDSSSSYNEQFFGPGTRLTVL.

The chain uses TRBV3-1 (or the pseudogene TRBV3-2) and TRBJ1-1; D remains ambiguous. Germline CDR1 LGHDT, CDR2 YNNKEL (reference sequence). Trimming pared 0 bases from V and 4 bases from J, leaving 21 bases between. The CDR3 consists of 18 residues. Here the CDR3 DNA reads TGTGCCAGCAGCCAAGAAGGCGGGGTCTACAATAGAGGCACTGAAGCTTTCTTT. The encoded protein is CASSQEGGVYNRGTEAFF.

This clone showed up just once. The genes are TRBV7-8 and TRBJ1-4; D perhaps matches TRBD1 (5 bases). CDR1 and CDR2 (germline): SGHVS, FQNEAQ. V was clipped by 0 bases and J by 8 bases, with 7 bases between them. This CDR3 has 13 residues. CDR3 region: CASSLADREKLFF. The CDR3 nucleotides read TGTGCCAGCAGCTTAGCCGACAGAGAAAAACTGTTTTTT.

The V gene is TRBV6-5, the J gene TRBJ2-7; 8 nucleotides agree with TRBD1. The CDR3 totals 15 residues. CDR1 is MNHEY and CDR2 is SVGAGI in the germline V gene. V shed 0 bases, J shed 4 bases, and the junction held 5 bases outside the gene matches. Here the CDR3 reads CASSYSWTGSYEQYF. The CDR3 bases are TGTGCCAGCAGTTACTCCTGGACAGGGTCGTACGAGCAGTACTTC.

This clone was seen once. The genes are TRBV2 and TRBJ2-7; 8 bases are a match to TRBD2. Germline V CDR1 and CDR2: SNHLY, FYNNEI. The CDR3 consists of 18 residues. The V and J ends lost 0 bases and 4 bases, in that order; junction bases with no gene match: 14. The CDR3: CASSEARVGGGGRYEQYF. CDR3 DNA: TGTGCCAGCAGTGAAGCGCGGGTTGGCGGCGGGGGGAGATACGAGCAGTACTTC.

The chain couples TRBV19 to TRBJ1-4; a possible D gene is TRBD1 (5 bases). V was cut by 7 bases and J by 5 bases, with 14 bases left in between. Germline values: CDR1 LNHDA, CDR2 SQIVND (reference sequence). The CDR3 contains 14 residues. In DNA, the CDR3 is TGTGCCAGTACCCCCGACAGAGACAATGAAAAACTGTTTTTT. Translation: CASTPDRDNEKLFF.

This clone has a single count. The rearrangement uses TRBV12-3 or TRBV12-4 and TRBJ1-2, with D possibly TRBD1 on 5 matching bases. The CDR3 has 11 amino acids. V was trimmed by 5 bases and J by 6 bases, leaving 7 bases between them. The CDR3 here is CASSRGDGYTF. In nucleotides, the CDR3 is TGTGCCAGCAGTCGGGGGGATGGCTACACCTTC.

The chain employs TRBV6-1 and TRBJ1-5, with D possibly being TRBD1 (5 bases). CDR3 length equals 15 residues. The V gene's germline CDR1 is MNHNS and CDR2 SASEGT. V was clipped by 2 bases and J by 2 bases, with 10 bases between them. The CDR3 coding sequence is TGTGCCAGCAGTGAATACCAGGGCGGCAATCAGCCCCAGCATTTT. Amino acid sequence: CASSEYQGGNQPQHF.

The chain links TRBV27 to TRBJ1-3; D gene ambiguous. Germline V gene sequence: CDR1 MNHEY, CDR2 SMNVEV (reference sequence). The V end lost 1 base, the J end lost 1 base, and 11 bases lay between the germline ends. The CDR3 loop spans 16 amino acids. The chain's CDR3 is CASSLFAGLSGNTIYF. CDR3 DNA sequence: TGTGCCAGCAGTTTATTTGCAGGCCTGTCTGGAAACACCATATATTTT.

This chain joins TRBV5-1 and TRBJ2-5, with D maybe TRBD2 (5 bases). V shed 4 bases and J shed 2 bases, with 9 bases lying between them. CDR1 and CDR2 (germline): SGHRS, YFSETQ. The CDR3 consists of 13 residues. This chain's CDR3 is CASSPDLQETQYF. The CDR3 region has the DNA TGCGCCAGCAGCCCGGACTTACAAGAGACCCAGTACTTC.

This CDR3 is CASSLAQGRGYTF. The CDR3 DNA reads TGTGCCAGCAGCTTAGCGCAGGGTCGTGGCTACACCTTC. The rearrangement links TRBV7-8 to TRBJ1-2, with TRBD1 as a possible D gene (5 bases). Trimming took 0 bases from V and 7 from J, leaving 9 bases between them. CDR3 length: 13 amino acids. Germline loops: CDR1 SGHVS, CDR2 FQNEAQ.

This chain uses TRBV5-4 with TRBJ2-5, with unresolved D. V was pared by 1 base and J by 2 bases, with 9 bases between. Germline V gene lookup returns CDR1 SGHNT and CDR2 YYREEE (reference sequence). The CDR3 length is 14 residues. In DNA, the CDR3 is TGTGCCAGCAGCTTGATCCATACTCAAGAGACCCAGTACTTC. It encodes CASSLIHTQETQYF.

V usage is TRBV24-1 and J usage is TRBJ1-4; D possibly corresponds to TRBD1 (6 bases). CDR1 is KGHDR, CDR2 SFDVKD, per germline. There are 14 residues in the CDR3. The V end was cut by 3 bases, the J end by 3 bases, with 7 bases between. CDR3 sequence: CATSDPGANEKLFF. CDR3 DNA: TGTGCCACCAGTGATCCAGGGGCTAATGAAAAACTGTTTTTT.

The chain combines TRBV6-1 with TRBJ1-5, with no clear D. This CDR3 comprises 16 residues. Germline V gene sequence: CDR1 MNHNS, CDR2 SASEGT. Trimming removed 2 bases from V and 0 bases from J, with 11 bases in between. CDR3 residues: CASSEWAGNSNQPQHF. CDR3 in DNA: TGTGCCAGCAGTGAATGGGCAGGTAATAGCAATCAGCCCCAGCATTTT.

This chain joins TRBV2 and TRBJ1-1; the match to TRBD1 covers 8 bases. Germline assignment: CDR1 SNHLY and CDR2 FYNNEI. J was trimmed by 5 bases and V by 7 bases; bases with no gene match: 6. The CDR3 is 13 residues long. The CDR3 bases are TGTGCCAGCAATCAGGGGGCTCGAACTGAAGCTTTCTTT. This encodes CASNQGARTEAFF.

This chain's CDR3 is CASSVGQGALNYGYTF. The DNA of the CDR3 is TGTGCCAGCAGCGTAGGGCAGGGGGCCCTTAACTATGGCTACACCTTC. V usage is TRBV9 and J usage is TRBJ1-2; 8 nucleotides match TRBD1. The germline V gene has CDR1 SGDLS and CDR2 YYNGEE. Trimming at V came to 0 bases and at J to 1 base, leaving 5 bases not matched to a gene. The CDR3 sequence is 16 residues long.

Written as DNA, the CDR3 is TGTGCCACCAGCAGAGTAACGGTAGCTAACTATGGCTACACCTTC. It is translated as CATSRVTVANYGYTF. The chain joins TRBV15 to TRBJ1-2; D unresolved. The length of the CDR3 is 15 residues. V lost 1 base and J 0 bases, leaving 9 bases between the germline ends. The germline gives CDR1 LNHNV, CDR2 YYDKDF (reference sequence). The entire variable domain, with the rest obtained from reference TRBV15 and TRBJ1-2, is as follows: DAMVIQNPRYQVTQFGKPVTLSCSQTLNHNVMYWYQQKSSQAPKLLFHYYDKDFNNEADTPDNFQSRRPNTSFCFLDIRSPGLGDTAMYLCATSRVTVANYGYTFGSGTRLTVV.

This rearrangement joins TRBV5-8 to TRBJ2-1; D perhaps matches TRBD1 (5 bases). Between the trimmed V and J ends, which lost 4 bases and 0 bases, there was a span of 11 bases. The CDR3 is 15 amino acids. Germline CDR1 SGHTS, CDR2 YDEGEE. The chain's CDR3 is CASSLGRVSYNEQFF. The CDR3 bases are TGTGCCAGCAGCCTTGGCAGGGTCTCCTACAATGAGCAGTTCTTC.